Listed below are T cell receptor beta chains from one sample, sequenced in a study of response to subunit inactivated influenza vaccine. TCRdb used MiXCR to reprocess the RT-PCR reads, holding one entry per CDR3 protein. Here the sample spans about 700,000 distinct CDR3 sequences, around 13% being singletons. The source material was PBMCs from blood, sampled roughly 2 weeks before vaccination. These receptors all come from a man in his forties or fifties who received an inactivated influenza vaccine. CDR3s include the opening cysteine and the closing phenylalanine or tryptophan. The order of the fields is V gene, clone size, J gene, D gene, CDR3 protein, CDR3 DNA. The D gene is left open where the match is weak. The listing skips clone size in some rows; elsewhere it reads once, few, many or a size class.

TRBV7-9	.	TRBJ2-7	TRBD1	CASSREGRQGAF	TGTGCCAGCAGCAGAGAGGGGAGACAGGGCGCCTTC
TRBV20-1	.	TRBJ2-7	.	CSARDGQSNNEQYF	TGCAGTGCTAGAGATGGGCAGTCCAATAACGAGCAGTACTTC
TRBV27	few	TRBJ1-5	.	CASSMGPYSNQPQHF	TGTGCCAGCAGTATGGGGCCCTATAGCAATCAGCCCCAGCATTTT
TRBV20-1	.	TRBJ2-3	.	CSARTGPLNGADTQYF	TGCAGTGCTAGAACCGGGCCTCTAAATGGGGCAGATACGCAGTATTTT
TRBV12-3/TRBV12-4	.	TRBJ2-7	TRBD2	CASSLSGGEQYF	TGTGCCAGCAGTTTATCGGGGGGAGAGCAGTACTTC
TRBV11-2	many	TRBJ2-1	.	CASSPNIRSGERNEQFF	TGTGCCAGCAGCCCCAATATTCGAAGCGGAGAGCGAAATGAGCAGTTCTTC
TRBV6-5	many	TRBJ1-2	TRBD1	CASSSGTGDYGYTF	TGTGCCAGCAGTTCTGGGACAGGCGACTATGGCTACACCTTC
TRBV29-1	few	TRBJ2-1	TRBD2	CSVAPVQAGAYNEQFF	TGCAGCGTTGCACCTGTTCAAGCGGGAGCTTACAATGAGCAGTTCTTC
TRBV5-1	.	TRBJ2-5	.	CASFPGAEQETQYF	TGCGCCAGCTTTCCCGGGGCAGAACAAGAGACCCAGTACTTC
TRBV6-2/TRBV6-3	.	TRBJ2-1	TRBD2	CASRQSGRPGNEQFF	TGTGCCAGCAGACAGAGCGGGAGGCCTGGAAATGAGCAGTTCTTC
TRBV28	.	TRBJ2-2	TRBD2	CASSFRRGVAGELFF	TGTGCCAGCAGTTTTCGACGGGGGGTAGCCGGGGAGCTGTTTTTT
TRBV19	many	TRBJ2-7	TRBD2	CASSSSGYEQYF	TGTGCCAGCAGCTCTAGCGGGTACGAGCAGTACTTC
TRBV10-3	.	TRBJ2-1	TRBD1	CAISESTGGFYNEQFF	TGTGCCATCAGTGAGTCCACAGGGGGATTCTACAATGAGCAGTTCTTC
TRBV5-1	many	TRBJ1-2	TRBD1	CASSTTGGSMDGYTF	TGCGCCAGCAGCACCACAGGGGGCTCTATGGATGGCTACACCTTC
TRBV24-1	.	TRBJ2-1	TRBD2	CAASDPGLAGREQFF	TGTGCCGCCAGTGATCCGGGACTAGCGGGACGTGAGCAGTTCTTC
TRBV4-3	.	TRBJ2-7	TRBD2	CASSQDLAGGAYEQYF	TGCGCCAGCAGCCAAGATCTAGCGGGGGGCGCCTACGAGCAGTACTTC
TRBV7-4	few	TRBJ1-6	TRBD1	CASSLGGQLPSYNSPLHF	TGTGCCAGCAGCTTAGGGGGACAGCTACCCTCCTATAATTCACCCCTCCACTTT
TRBV5-1	many	TRBJ2-2	.	CASSFRDSYTGELFF	TGCGCCAGCAGCTTCCGGGACTCGTACACCGGGGAGCTGTTTTTT
TRBV2	few	TRBJ2-3	TRBD1	CASSRTGGISGAHTDTQYF	TGTGCCAGCAGCAGGACAGGGGGAATAAGCGGGGCTCACACAGATACGCAGTATTTT
TRBV5-1	.	TRBJ2-5	.	CASSWVDTQETQYF	TGCGCCAGCAGCTGGGTGGATACACAAGAGACCCAGTACTTC
TRBV20-1	.	TRBJ2-7	.	CSAPLLAGAYEQYF	TGCAGTGCTCCGCTCCTGGCAGGAGCCTACGAGCAGTACTTC
TRBV5-1	few	TRBJ1-4	TRBD1	CASSPRTGGNEKLFF	TGCGCCAGCAGCCCGCGGACAGGGGGTAATGAAAAACTGTTTTTT
TRBV5-1	.	TRBJ2-3	TRBD2	CASSPLAGTSTDTQYF	TGCGCCAGCAGCCCGCTAGCGGGTACTAGCACAGATACGCAGTATTTT
TRBV28	.	TRBJ2-2	TRBD2	CASSLVAGEVAGELFF	TGTGCCAGCAGTTTAGTAGCGGGAGAGGTGGCCGGGGAGCTGTTTTTT
TRBV20-1	few	TRBJ2-1	.	CSGSGFYNEQFF	TGCAGTGGGAGCGGATTTTACAATGAGCAGTTCTTC
TRBV20-1	few	TRBJ2-5	.	CSARPGGPLQTQYF	TGCAGTGCTAGACCGGGGGGCCCTCTCCAGACCCAGTACTTC
TRBV4-2	few	TRBJ2-5	TRBD2	CASSQGLAAAQETQYF	TGTGCCAGCAGCCAAGGACTAGCGGCCGCCCAAGAGACCCAGTACTTC
TRBV28	.	TRBJ2-3	.	CASSLFHLGTDTQYF	TGTGCCAGCAGTTTATTTCACCTCGGCACAGATACGCAGTATTTT
TRBV5-1	few	TRBJ2-5	.	CASSLALREETQYF	TGCGCCAGCAGCTTGGCCTTGAGGGAAGAGACCCAGTACTTC
TRBV11-2	many	TRBJ2-3	.	CASSLSKGRDTQYF	TGTGCCAGCAGCTTATCCAAGGGGAGAGATACGCAGTATTTT
TRBV7-9	few	TRBJ1-5	.	CASSLGQHAQHF	TGTGCCAGCAGCTTAGGACAGCATGCCCAGCATTTT
TRBV15	few	TRBJ2-1	.	CATSRDVWEQFF	TGTGCCACCAGCAGGGATGTTTGGGAGCAGTTCTTC
TRBV27	few	TRBJ2-7	.	CASKHPFSGRSSYEQYF	TGTGCCAGCAAACACCCATTTAGCGGAAGGAGCTCCTACGAGCAGTACTTC
TRBV24-1	.	TRBJ2-5	.	CATSDGGDGKETQYF	TGTGCCACCAGTGATGGAGGGGATGGGAAAGAGACCCAGTACTTC
TRBV4-3	.	TRBJ1-6	TRBD1	CASSHEGQGNSPLHF	TGCGCCAGCAGCCATGAGGGACAGGGGAATTCACCCCTCCACTTT
TRBV27	few	TRBJ2-3	TRBD1	CASRNYRGLSTDTQYF	TGTGCCAGCAGGAACTACAGGGGGCTTAGCACAGATACGCAGTATTTT
TRBV5-1	.	TRBJ1-1	TRBD1	CASSWTGVDTEAFF	TGCGCCAGCAGCTGGACAGGGGTGGACACTGAAGCTTTCTTT